This record looks at one T cell receptor (beta chain) sequence and its context. The PCR used 60 Vbeta and 13 Jbeta primers. Profiling relied on immunoSEQ multiplex PCR, and the TCRdb table lists in-frame clones only, not all of them. The repertoire holds more than 95,000 clones, with roughly 73% as singletons. The sample belongs to a study of cytomegalovirus exposure and HLA in healthy donors. This TCR came from a middle-aged woman in good health and CMV-seropositive. Sequenced sample: PBMCs.

CDR3 amino acids: CASSFEAYGYTF. The DNA of the CDR3 is TGTGCCAGCAGTTTTGAGGCGTATGGCTACACCTTC. The chain joins TRBV27 to TRBJ1-2; D is undetermined. Looked up from germline, CDR1 is MNHEY and CDR2 is SMNVEV (reference sequence). V was cut by 3 bases and J by 5 bases, with 7 bases left in between. This CDR3 has 12 residues.